This paragraph reports one T cell receptor beta chain. This receptor's antigen is unknown. No base-level quality is on record; no much larger clone is a single base apart. Sequenced on an Illumina HiSeq 2500. Quantitative 5'-RACE with molecular barcodes was used to prepare TCR beta libraries. For the original study's pipeline: To identify disease-linked TCR variants, a new computational method was used, one built on a probabilistic model of VDJ rearrangement. The public reads were run again by TCRdb, first through fastp at Q25 and then through MiXCR, and only productive beta chains were kept. Identical CDR3 protein sequences are pooled into one entry, listed with their most common genes and DNA. It is TCRdb's table, rather than the study itself, that gives the V and J calls and clone size. The sample table lists around 440,000 distinct CDR3 sequences, roughly a sixth of them with a count of one. The top ten clonotypes cover 1% of the sample.

This record belongs to a study of CD8 T cells in ankylosing spondylitis (TCRdb year 2017). About the study as a whole: The study set out to find disease-linked TCR variants by profiling T cell receptor beta repertoires in ankylosing spondylitis patients and healthy donors. Samples of peripheral blood were taken, and for ankylosing spondylitis patients, synovial fluid was collected as well. The full study cohort comprised roughly 24 ankylosing spondylitis patients and some 110 healthy donors. The study at large found these results: Significant enrichment of the disease-linked clones was reported in matched synovial fluid samples from ankylosing spondylitis patients. The disease-linked clones had a CD8+ phenotype and were found at relatively low frequencies in peripheral blood. A TCR beta motif of several highly homologous amino acid variants appeared characteristic of blood from ankylosing spondylitis patients. Some motif variants had previously been reported in the synovial fluid and blood of reactive arthritis patients, which suggests shared mechanisms of disease initiation.

Trimming accounts for 3 bases at V and 6 bases at J, while the number of junction bases matched to no gene is 5. Looking up the germline V gene (reference sequence) yields CDR1 DFQATT and CDR2 SNEGSKA. The CDR3 measures 13 amino acids from cysteine to phenylalanine. The kept DNA is CDR3 alone, 39 bases in frame from the first base. The chain was built from TRBV20-1 and TRBJ2-7, and TRBD1 matches 10 of the central bases. What was sequenced was blood, either unsorted or a sorted T cell fraction (not recorded which). The TCR was taken from a male donor with ankylosing spondylitis. The CDR3 amino acid sequence is: CSASWTGGAEQYF. Here is the DNA: TGCAGTGCTAGTTGGACAGGGGGGGCCGAGCAGTACTTC.